This TCR beta chain was identified during a study of blood T cell repertoires in COVID-19. The overall study: Collection of acute and convalescent COVID-19 samples took place in the United States, Italy and Spain. PBMCs, B-cell-depleted T cells, or T cells were the source of the cDNA or gDNA that made up the material.

Participant ages covered roughly 18 to 89 years across 20 to 30 US areas. Each participant's cohort was designated according to participant-reported clinical history. Germline-derived CDR1 and CDR2 are SNHLY and FYNNEI. Trimming took 1 base from V and 2 from J, leaving 6 bases between them. The CDR3 consists of 15 residues. Here immunoSEQ multiplex PCR was the method, and the copy in TCRdb shows in-frame clones only, minus some. The repertoire holds 200,000 or so clones, with roughly 87% as singletons. The TCR sequence derives from a woman aged 40 to 55 with acute COVID-19. J is TRBJ2-6 and V is TRBV2, with D perhaps matching TRBD1 (5 bases). Sequencing was done on a sample of PBMCs or T cells enriched from blood (not recorded which). CDR3 sequence (DNA): TGTGCCAGCAGTGAAGTAGGGGCTGGGGCCAACGTCCTGACTTTC. Translated, it gives CASSEVGAGANVLTF.